This T cell receptor beta chain was obtained from a study of blood T cell repertoires in COVID-19. Clones were sequenced by immunoSEQ multiplex PCR, and TCRdb holds only the in-frame ones, with some missing. The sample has 330,000 or so clones, around nine tenths seen once; the top ten hold under 1.2%. Trimming left V 2 bases short and J 4 bases short, with 8 bases between. CDR1 is LNHDA, CDR2 SQIVND, per germline (reference sequence). The CDR3 loop spans 13 amino acids. In its sample, this clone was seen once. V usage is TRBV19 and J usage is TRBJ1-2, with D tentatively TRBD1 (5 bases). The clonotype comes from a woman aged 25-40 years who had been exposed to COVID-19. Sequenced input: PBMCs or T cells enriched from blood (not recorded which). CDR3 region: CASSITGTYGYTF. CDR3 nucleotide sequence: TGTGCCAGTAGTATAACAGGTACCTATGGCTACACCTTC. Full variable domain (remainder filled in from reference TRBV19 and TRBJ1-2): DGGITQSPKYLFRKEGQNVTLSCEQNLNHDAMYWYRQDPGQGLRLIYYSQIVNDFQKGDIAEGYSVSREKKESFPLTVTSAQKNPTAFYLCASSITGTYGYTFGSGTRLTVV.